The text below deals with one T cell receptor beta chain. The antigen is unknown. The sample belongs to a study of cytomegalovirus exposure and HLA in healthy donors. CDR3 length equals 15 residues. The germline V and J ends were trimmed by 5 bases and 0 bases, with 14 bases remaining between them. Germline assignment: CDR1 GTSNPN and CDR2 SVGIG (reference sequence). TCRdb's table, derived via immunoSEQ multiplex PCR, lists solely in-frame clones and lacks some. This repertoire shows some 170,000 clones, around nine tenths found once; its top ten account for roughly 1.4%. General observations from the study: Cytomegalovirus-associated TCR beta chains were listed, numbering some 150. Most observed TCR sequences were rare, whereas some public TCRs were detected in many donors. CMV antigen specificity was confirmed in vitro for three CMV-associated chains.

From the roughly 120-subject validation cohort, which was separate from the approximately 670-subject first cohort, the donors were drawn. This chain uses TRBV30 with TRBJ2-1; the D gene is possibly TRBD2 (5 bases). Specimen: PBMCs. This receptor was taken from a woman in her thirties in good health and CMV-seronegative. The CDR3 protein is CAWDEGLSSYNEQFF. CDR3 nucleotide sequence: TGTGCCTGGGACGAGGGCCTGAGCTCCTACAATGAGCAGTTCTTC.